This T cell receptor (beta chain) was observed in a study of tumor-infiltrating lymphocytes in primary liver carcinoma. CDR1 is WSHSY and CDR2 is SAAADI in the germline V gene. This CDR3 is built from 15 residues. The blood RNA (from unsorted whole blood) was obtained, and germline DNA was also extracted. A primer matching the constant region was used to make TCR beta cDNA from 500 to 600 ng of total RNA. Library construction for TCR beta comprised three nested multiplex PCR rounds performed with slightly modified ARM-PCR. TRBV1-TRBV30 forward primers paired with a C-beta reverse primer drove the first two PCR rounds, roughly 9 cycles each. In TCRdb, the multiplex PCR reads were re-called with MiXCR into one record per CDR3 protein. Here the sample spans hundreds of thousands of distinct CDR3 sequences, 50% to 70% being singletons. About this clonotype itself: Compared with germline, one end of the junction differs, possibly owing to a read error.

This TCR was sampled from a man aged 35 to 55 with primary liver carcinoma and hepatitis B virus infection. V and J are TRBV10-2 and TRBJ2-3; 7 bases line up with TRBD2. Sequencing was done on a sample of peripheral blood. CDR3 DNA: TGCGCCAGCAGGCCGACTAGCATTAGGGCAGATACGCAATATTTT. Its translation: CASRPTSIRADTQYF.